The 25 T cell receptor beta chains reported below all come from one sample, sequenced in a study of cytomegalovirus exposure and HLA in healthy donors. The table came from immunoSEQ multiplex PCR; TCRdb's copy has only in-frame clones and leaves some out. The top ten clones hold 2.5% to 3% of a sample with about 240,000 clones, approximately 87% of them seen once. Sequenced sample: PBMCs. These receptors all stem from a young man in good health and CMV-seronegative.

CDR3 nucleotide sequence: TGTGCCAGCAACCAGCCAGGGGGACCCCGGGAGACCCAGTACTTC. It translates to CASNQPGGPRETQYF. The chain employs TRBV6-1 and TRBJ2-5; 7 nucleotides align to TRBD1. The V segment lost 7 bases and the J segment 5 bases; nucleotides outside the gene matches: 13. This CDR3 contains 15 residues. Germline CDR1 MNHNS, CDR2 SASEGT.

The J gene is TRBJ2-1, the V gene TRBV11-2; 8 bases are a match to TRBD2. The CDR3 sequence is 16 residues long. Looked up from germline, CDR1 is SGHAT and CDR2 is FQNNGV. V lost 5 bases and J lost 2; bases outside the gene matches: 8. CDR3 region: CASSPRPGLAYNEQFF. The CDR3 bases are TGTGCCAGCAGCCCGCGTCCGGGACTAGCCTACAATGAGCAGTTCTTC.

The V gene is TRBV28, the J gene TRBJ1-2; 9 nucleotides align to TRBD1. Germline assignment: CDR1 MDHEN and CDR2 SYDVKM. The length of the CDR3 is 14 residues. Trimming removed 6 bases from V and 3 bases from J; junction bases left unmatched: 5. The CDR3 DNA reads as TGTGCCAGCAGCCGCGGGGACAGGGACTATGGCTACACCTTC. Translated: CASSRGDRDYGYTF.

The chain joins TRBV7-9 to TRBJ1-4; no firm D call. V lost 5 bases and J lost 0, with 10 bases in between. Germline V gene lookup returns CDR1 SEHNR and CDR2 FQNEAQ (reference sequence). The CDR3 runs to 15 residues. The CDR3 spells CASSPVDATNEKLFF. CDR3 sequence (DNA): TGTGCCAGCAGCCCCGTAGATGCAACTAATGAAAAACTGTTTTTT.

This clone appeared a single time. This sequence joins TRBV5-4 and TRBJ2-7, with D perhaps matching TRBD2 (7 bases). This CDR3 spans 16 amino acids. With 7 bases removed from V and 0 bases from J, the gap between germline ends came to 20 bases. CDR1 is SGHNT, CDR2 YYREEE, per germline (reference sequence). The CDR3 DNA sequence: TGTGCCAGCCGGAACGGGGGGCGCGGGAGCTCCTACGAGCAGTACTTC. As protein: CASRNGGRGSSYEQYF.

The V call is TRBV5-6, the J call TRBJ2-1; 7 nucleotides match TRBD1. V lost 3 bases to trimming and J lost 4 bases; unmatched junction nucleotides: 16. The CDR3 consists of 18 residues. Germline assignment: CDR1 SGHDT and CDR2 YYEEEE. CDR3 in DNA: TGTGCCAGCAGCTCCCATTCGGACAGGCGGCAACTATACAATGAGCAGTTCTTC. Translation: CASSSHSDRRQLYNEQFF.

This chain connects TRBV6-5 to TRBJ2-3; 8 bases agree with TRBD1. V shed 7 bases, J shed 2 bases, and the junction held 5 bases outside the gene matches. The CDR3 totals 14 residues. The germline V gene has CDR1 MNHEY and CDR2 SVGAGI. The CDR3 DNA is TGTGCCAGCACCCCGACAGGGGACACAGATACGCAGTATTTT. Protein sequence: CASTPTGDTDTQYF.

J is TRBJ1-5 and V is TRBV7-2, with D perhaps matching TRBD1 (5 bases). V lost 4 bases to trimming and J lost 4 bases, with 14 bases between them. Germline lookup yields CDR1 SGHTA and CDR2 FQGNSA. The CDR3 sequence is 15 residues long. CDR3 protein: CASSSSAGINQPQHF. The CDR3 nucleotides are TGTGCCAGCAGCTCCTCGGCAGGGATAAATCAGCCCCAGCATTTT.

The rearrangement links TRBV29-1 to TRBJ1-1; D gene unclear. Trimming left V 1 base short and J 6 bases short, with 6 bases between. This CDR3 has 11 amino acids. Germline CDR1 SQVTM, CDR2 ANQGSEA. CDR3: CSVEGAAEAFF. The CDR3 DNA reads TGCAGCGTTGAAGGAGCCGCTGAAGCTTTCTTT.

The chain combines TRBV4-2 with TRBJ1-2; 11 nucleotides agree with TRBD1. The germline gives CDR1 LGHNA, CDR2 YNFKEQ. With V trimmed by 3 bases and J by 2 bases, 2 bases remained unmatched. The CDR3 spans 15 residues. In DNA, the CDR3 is TGTGCCAGCAGCCAGGGACAGGGGGAAAACTATGGCTACACCTTC. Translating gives CASSQGQGENYGYTF.

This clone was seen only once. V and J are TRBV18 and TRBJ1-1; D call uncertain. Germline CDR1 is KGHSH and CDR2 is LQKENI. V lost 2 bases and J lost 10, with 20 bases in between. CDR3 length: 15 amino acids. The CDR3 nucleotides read TGTGCCAGCTCACCAGGGGAGGCTGCCTTGTGGACAGCTTTCTTT. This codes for CASSPGEAALWTAFF.

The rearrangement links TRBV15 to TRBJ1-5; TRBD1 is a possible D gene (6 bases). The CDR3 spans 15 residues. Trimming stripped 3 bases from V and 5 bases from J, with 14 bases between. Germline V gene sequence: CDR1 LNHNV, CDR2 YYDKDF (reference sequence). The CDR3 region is CATSSDPGGHQPQHF. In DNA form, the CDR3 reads TGTGCCACCAGCAGTGACCCGGGGGGCCATCAGCCCCAGCATTTT.

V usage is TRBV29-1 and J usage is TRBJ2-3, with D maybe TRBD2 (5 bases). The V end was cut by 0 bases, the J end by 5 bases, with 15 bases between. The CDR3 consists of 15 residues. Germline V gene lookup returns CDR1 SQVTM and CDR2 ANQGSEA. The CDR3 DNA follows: TGCAGCGTTGAAGATCACGGGAACCTAAGAGATACGCAGTATTTT. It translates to CSVEDHGNLRDTQYF.

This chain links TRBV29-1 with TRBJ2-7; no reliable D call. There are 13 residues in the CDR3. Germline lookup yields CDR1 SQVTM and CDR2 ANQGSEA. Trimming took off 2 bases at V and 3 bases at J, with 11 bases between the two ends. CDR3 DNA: TGCAGCGTTGAAAATCCAGGCAGCTACGAGCAGTACTTC. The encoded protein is CSVENPGSYEQYF.

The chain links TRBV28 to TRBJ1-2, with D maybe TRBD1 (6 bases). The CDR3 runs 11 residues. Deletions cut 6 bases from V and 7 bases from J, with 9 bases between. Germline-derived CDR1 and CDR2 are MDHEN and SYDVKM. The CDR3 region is CASSQGIGYTF. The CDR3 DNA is TGTGCCAGCAGCCAGGGGATTGGCTACACCTTC.

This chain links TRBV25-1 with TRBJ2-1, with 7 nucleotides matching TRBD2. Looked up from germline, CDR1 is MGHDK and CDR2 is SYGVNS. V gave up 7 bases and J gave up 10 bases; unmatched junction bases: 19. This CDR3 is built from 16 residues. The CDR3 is CASTTDLAESYGEQFF. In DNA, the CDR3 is TGTGCCAGCACTACGGATCTAGCGGAGTCGTATGGGGAGCAGTTCTTC.

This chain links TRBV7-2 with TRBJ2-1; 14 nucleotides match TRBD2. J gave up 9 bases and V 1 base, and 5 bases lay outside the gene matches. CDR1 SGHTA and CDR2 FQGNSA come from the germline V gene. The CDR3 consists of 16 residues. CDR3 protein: CASSLEGTSGRVEQFF. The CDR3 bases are TGTGCCAGCAGCTTAGAGGGGACTAGCGGGAGAGTTGAGCAGTTCTTC. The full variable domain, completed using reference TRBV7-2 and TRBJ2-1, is GAGVSQSPSNKVTEKGKDVELRCDPISGHTALYWYRQSLGQGLEFLIYFQGNSAPDKSGLPSDRFSAERTGGSVSTLTIQRTQQEDSAVYLCASSLEGTSGRVEQFFGPGTRLTVL.

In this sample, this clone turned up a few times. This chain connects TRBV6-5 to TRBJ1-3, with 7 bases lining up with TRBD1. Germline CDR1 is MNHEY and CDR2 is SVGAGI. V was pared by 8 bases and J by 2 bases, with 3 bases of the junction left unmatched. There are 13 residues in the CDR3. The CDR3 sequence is CASLQGPGNTIYF. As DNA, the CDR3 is TGTGCCAGCCTACAGGGGCCTGGAAACACCATATATTTT.

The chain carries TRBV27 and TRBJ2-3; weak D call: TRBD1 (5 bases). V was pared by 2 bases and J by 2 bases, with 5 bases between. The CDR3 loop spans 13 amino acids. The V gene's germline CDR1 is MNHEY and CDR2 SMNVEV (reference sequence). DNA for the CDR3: TGTGCCAGCAGTTTAGGACACACAGATACGCAGTATTTT. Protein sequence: CASSLGHTDTQYF.

The CDR3 loop reads CSVTSRRSEAFF. CDR3 sequence (DNA): TGCAGCGTTACTAGCCGTCGGTCTGAAGCTTTCTTT. V gene TRBV29-1 combines with J gene TRBJ1-1; D ambiguous. Trimming stripped 5 bases from V and 6 bases from J, with 13 bases between. This CDR3 contains 12 residues. Germline values: CDR1 SQVTM, CDR2 ANQGSEA.

CDR3 protein: CASSFPGNTEAFF. The CDR3, as DNA: TGCGCCAGCAGCTTTCCCGGGAACACTGAAGCTTTCTTT. The gene calls are TRBV5-1 and TRBJ1-1; D is undetermined. Trimming took off 2 bases at V and 1 base at J, with 6 bases between the two ends. Germline V gene sequence: CDR1 SGHRS, CDR2 YFSETQ. The CDR3 is made up of 13 amino acids.

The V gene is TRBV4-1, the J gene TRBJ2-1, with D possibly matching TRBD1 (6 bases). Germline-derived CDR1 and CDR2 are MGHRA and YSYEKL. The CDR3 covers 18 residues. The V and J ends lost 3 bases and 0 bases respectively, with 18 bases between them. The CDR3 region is CASSHTLIQGSSYNEQFF. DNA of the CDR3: TGCGCCAGCAGCCACACCCTCATACAGGGAAGCTCCTACAATGAGCAGTTCTTC.

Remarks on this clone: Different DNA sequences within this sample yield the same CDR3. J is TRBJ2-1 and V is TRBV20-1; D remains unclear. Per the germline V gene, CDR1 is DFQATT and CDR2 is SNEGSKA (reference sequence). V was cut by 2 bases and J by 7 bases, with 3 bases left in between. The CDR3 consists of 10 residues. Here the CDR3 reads CSARLNEQFF. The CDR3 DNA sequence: TGCAGTGCTAGACTTAATGAGCAGTTCTTC.

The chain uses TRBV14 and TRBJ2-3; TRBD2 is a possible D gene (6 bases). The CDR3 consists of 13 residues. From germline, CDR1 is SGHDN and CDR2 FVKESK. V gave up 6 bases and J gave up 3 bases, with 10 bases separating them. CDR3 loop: CASRQRATDTQYF. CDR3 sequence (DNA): TGTGCCAGCAGACAGCGGGCAACAGATACGCAGTATTTT.

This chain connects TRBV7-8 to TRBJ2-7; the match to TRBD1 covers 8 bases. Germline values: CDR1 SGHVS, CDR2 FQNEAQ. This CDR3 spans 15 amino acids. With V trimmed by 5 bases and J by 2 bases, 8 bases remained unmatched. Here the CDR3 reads CASSRLRTGPYEQYF. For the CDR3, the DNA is TGTGCCAGCAGCCGACTCCGGACAGGGCCCTACGAGCAGTACTTC.